The rows below give T cell receptor beta chains drawn from one sample of a study of blood T cell repertoires in COVID-19. Sequenced by immunoSEQ multiplex PCR; TCRdb stores in-frame clones only, minus some. The sample consists of roughly 77,000 clones, 60% to 80% of them appearing once. What was sequenced was peripheral blood. These receptors came from a human donor in a cohort sampled during active COVID-19. CDR3s include the opening cysteine and the closing phenylalanine or tryptophan. Each record gives: J gene, clone size, V gene, D gene, CDR3 DNA, CDR3 protein. D genes are given only for firm matches. A row's size may be missing; if present it is once, few, many or a size class.

>TRBJ2-5|NA|TRBV28|TRBD2
TGTGCCAGCAGCCTCGGGGGGGCGGGGGAGACCCAGTACTTC
CASSLGGAGETQYF
>TRBJ1-2|NA|TRBV6-6|NA
TGTGCCAGCAGTTATGACAGTCCCTATGGCTACACCTTC
CASSYDSPYGYTF
>TRBJ2-5|NA|TRBV7-2|TRBD2
TGTGCCAGCAGCTTAGAGCATCAGCGGGGGGCACTAGGGACCCAGTACTTC
CASSLEHQRGALGTQYF
>TRBJ2-7|NA|TRBV7-8|NA
TGTGCCAGCAGCCGGACAGCCTACGAGCAGTACTTC
CASSRTAYEQYF
>TRBJ1-6|NA|TRBV3-1/TRBV3-2|NA
TGTGCCAGCAGCCAAGTGCGGCAGGGCAGCAATAATTCACCCCTCCACTTT
CASSQVRQGSNNSPLHF
>TRBJ1-4|NA|TRBV11-3|TRBD1
TGTGCCAGCAGCTTATTCACAGGGGCCTTTGGTAATGAAAAACTGTTTTTT
CASSLFTGAFGNEKLFF
>TRBJ2-1|NA|TRBV7-2|TRBD1
TGTGCCAGCAGCTTAGGACAGGGGGCCGGTTATGAGCAGTTCTTC
CASSLGQGAGYEQFF
>TRBJ2-5|NA|TRBV21-1|NA
TGTGCCAGCAGCAAGTCGGCGGGGACAGGAATTCAAGAGACCCAGTACTTC
CASSKSAGTGIQETQYF
>TRBJ2-2|NA|TRBV11-3|NA
TGTGCCAGCAGCTTGCTATCGAACACCGGGGAGCTGTTTTTT
CASSLLSNTGELFF
>TRBJ2-2|NA|TRBV3-1/TRBV3-2|TRBD2
TGTGCCAGCAGCCCGGGGGGGACCGGGGAGCTGTTTTTT
CASSPGGTGELFF
>TRBJ1-1|NA|TRBV28|TRBD1
TGTGCCAGCGGAACACAGGGGTCCACTGAAGCTTTCTTT
CASGTQGSTEAFF
>TRBJ1-2|few|TRBV3-1/TRBV3-2|NA
TGTGCCAGCAGCCAAGGGCAGGGTGACTACACCTTC
CASSQGQGDYTF
>TRBJ1-6|NA|TRBV25-1|NA
TGTGCCAGCAGTGAAGTGGCAGGGGAACGCAATTCACCCCTCCACTTT
CASSEVAGERNSPLHF
>TRBJ2-7|few|TRBV7-9|TRBD2
TGTGCCAGCAGCTTACGTGAGCGGGGGGAGCAGTACTTC
CASSLRERGEQYF
>TRBJ1-4|NA|TRBV10-1|NA
TGCGCCAGCCTGAGGGAGGAAAAACTGTTTTTT
CASLREEKLFF
>TRBJ2-1|NA|TRBV10-3|TRBD2
TGTGCCATCAGTATACTAGCGGGGGGCCCAAATGAGCAGTTCTTC
CAISILAGGPNEQFF
>TRBJ2-2|NA|TRBV4-3|TRBD1
TGCGCCAGCAGCAAGGACAGGGGAAGAAACACCGGGGAGCTGTTTTTT
CASSKDRGRNTGELFF
>TRBJ2-7|NA|TRBV12-3/TRBV12-4|TRBD2
TGTGCCAGCAGCCTGGGGCTAGCGGGGGAGCAGTACTTC
CASSLGLAGEQYF
>TRBJ1-1|NA|TRBV18|TRBD1
TGTGCCAGCTTACCGGGACAGAAGGTTGTGCACACTGAAGCTTTCTTT
CASLPGQKVVHTEAFF
>TRBJ1-5|NA|TRBV7-9|TRBD1
TGTGCCAGCAGCCTATTGACAGGGACCAATCAGCCCCAGCATTTT
CASSLLTGTNQPQHF
>TRBJ2-1|NA|TRBV5-1|TRBD2
TGCGCCAGCAGCCTATTACTAGCGGGGGGAAACAATGAGCAGTTCTTC
CASSLLLAGGNNEQFF
>TRBJ1-4|NA|TRBV2|NA
TGTGCCAGCAGTGCTGACAGGTCGCGAGTGGAAAAACTGTTTTTT
CASSADRSRVEKLFF
>TRBJ1-1|NA|TRBV6-5|NA
TGTGCCAGCAGTTACGAGGCCGGGATTCAGAACACTGAAGCTTTCTTT
CASSYEAGIQNTEAFF
>TRBJ2-2|few|TRBV24-1|NA
TGTGCCACCAGTGCAGGCAGGGAGCTGTTTTTT
CATSAGRELFF
>TRBJ1-2|NA|TRBV12-5|TRBD1
TGTGCTAGTGGTTTCGGACAGGGGGCTTATGGCTACACCTTC
CASGFGQGAYGYTF
>TRBJ2-7|once|TRBV25-1|TRBD2
TGTGCCAGCAGGCTTCCCCTAAGGCGGGGGGCAGCATACGAGCAGTACTTC
CASRLPLRRGAAYEQYF
>TRBJ2-5|NA|TRBV4-1|TRBD2
TGCGCCAGCAGCCAATTGTCCCCGGGGGGGGCGCAAGAGACCCAGTACTTC
CASSQLSPGGAQETQYF
>TRBJ2-7|NA|TRBV7-2|TRBD2
TGTGCCAGCAGCTTCGGTAGCGGGGGCGCCTACGAGCAGTACTTC
CASSFGSGGAYEQYF
>TRBJ2-5|NA|TRBV4-3|NA
TGCGCCAGCAGCCAAGATTTGGCGGGGTGGCAAGAGACCCAGTACTTC
CASSQDLAGWQETQYF
>TRBJ2-7|NA|TRBV14|TRBD1
TGTGCCAGCAGCCAAAGACAGGGGCGAGCAAACGAGCAGTACTTC
CASSQRQGRANEQYF
>TRBJ2-3|few|TRBV5-1|NA
TGCGCCAGCAGCATAGCGGATACGCAGTATTTT
CASSIADTQYF
>TRBJ2-7|NA|TRBV7-2|TRBD2
TGTGCCAGCAGCCAATCCTCTAGCGGGGGGGCACCCTACGAGCAGTACTTC
CASSQSSSGGAPYEQYF
>TRBJ2-4|once|TRBV13|TRBD1
TGTGCCAGCAGCTTACCAGATGACAGGGGATTGAACATTCAGTACTTC
CASSLPDDRGLNIQYF
>TRBJ2-6|NA|TRBV3-1/TRBV3-2|NA
TGTGCCAGCAGCCAAGGGGGGGCTGGGGCCAACGTCCTGACTTTC
CASSQGGAGANVLTF
>TRBJ2-7|NA|TRBV7-6|NA
TGTGCCAGCAGCTTAGGACTCAACTACGAGCAGTACTTC
CASSLGLNYEQYF
>TRBJ1-1|NA|TRBV27|NA
TGTGCCAGCAGTTCCTCGACAGGCCGCCCGAGGACTGAAGCTTTCTTT
CASSSSTGRPRTEAFF
>TRBJ1-1|NA|TRBV5-4|TRBD1
TGTGCCAGCAGCAAAGGACAGGGCCGGCGTCCTGAAGCTTTCTTT
CASSKGQGRRPEAFF
>TRBJ1-2|NA|TRBV3-1/TRBV3-2|NA
TGTGCCAGCAGCCAAGAAGGGGGGGTGAGCGGCTACACCTTC
CASSQEGGVSGYTF
>TRBJ1-1|NA|TRBV20-1|NA
TGCAGTGCGAGTTTAGGGGCAATGGGGCATGACACTGAAGCTTTCTTT
CSASLGAMGHDTEAFF
>TRBJ2-5|NA|TRBV6-6|NA
TGTGCCAGCAACTTTCGGGGAGAAGAGACCCAGTACTTC
CASNFRGEETQYF
>TRBJ1-1|NA|TRBV4-1|NA
TGCGCCAGCAGCCCGTCACAGGGTATGAACACTGAAGCTTTCTTT
CASSPSQGMNTEAFF